This T cell receptor (beta chain) was captured in a study of CD8 T cells in ankylosing spondylitis. General study points: Prior work had noted some motif variants in reactive arthritis blood and synovial fluid. Disease-linked clones were found to be CD8+ and relatively rare in peripheral blood. A TCR beta motif of under 10 highly homologous variants seemed to mark ankylosing spondylitis blood. Matched ankylosing spondylitis synovial fluid reportedly showed significant enrichment of disease-linked clones.

From germline, CDR1 is SEHNR and CDR2 FQNEAQ (reference sequence). Deletions cut 5 bases from V and 5 bases from J, with 12 bases between. The CDR3 spans 13 residues. TCRdb redid the calling of the 5' RACE reads with MiXCR, one entry per CDR3 protein. Seen here are fewer than 550,000 distinct CDR3 sequences, less than 6% observed once, and the top ten hold around 3.5%. This clonotype was counted at least ten times. Antigen unknown. The sequencing sample was made of blood, either unsorted or a sorted T cell fraction (not recorded which). The chain employs TRBV7-9 and TRBJ1-1; D uncertain. The origin of this receptor is a male donor with ankylosing spondylitis. The CDR3 sequence: CASSPTTGTEAFF. The DNA for the CDR3 is TGTGCCAGCAGCCCCACGACGGGGACTGAAGCTTTCTTT.